The 9 T cell receptor beta chains given below trace back to one sample, sequenced in a study of CXCR3-negative and CXCR3-positive naive CD8 T cells. UMI-tagged TRB cDNA libraries were built via 5' RACE. TCRdb re-called the 5' RACE reads and catalogs CDR3 proteins one per entry, DNA excluded. Its listing shows roughly 71,000 distinct CDR3 sequences. The sample was naive CXCR3- CD8+ T cells from blood. Subset indicated: CD45RO-CCR7+CD27+CD95- naive CD8+ T cells lacking CXCR3 (TNR3-). Receptors were obtained from a human donor in good health. Some clones in this sample may be carry-over from other donors' samples.

The CDR3 loop reads CASSPWDSRDEKLFF. The chain employs TRBV11-3 and TRBJ1-4; the D call from TCRdb, TRBD1, cannot be confirmed without DNA. This CDR3 spans 15 amino acids. Germline CDR1 and CDR2: SGHNT and YENEEA.

This chain connects TRBV12-3 or TRBV12-4 to TRBJ1-1. The CDR3 runs to 11 residues. The CDR3 here is CASTSGYEAFF.

The genes are TRBV29-1 and TRBJ2-5; the TCRdb D gene call, TRBD2, has no DNA to confirm it. The germline CDR1 and CDR2 sequences are SQVTM and ANQGSEA. This CDR3 comprises 13 residues. CDR3 sequence: CSVAWTHEETQYF.

The rearrangement joins TRBV29-1 to TRBJ1-1; checking the TCRdb D call of TRBD1 is not possible without DNA. The CDR3 covers 13 residues. Germline loops: CDR1 SQVTM, CDR2 ANQGSEA. CDR3 protein: CSTLVGAATEAFF. Full variable domain (missing parts from reference TRBV29-1 and TRBJ1-1): SAVISQKPSRDICQRGTSLTIQCQVDSQVTMMFWYRQQPGQSLTLIATANQGSEATYESGFVIDKFPISRPNLTFSTLTVSNMSPEDSSIYLCSTLVGAATEAFFGQGTRLTVV.

The rearrangement joins TRBV19 to TRBJ1-2. The CDR3 loop spans 11 amino acids. Germline assignment: CDR1 LNHDA and CDR2 SQIVND (reference sequence). The CDR3 is CASVGPYGYTF.

The V call is TRBV28, the J call TRBJ2-7; with no DNA, the TCRdb D assignment of TRBD1 cannot be verified. Germline assignment: CDR1 MDHEN and CDR2 SYDVKM. The CDR3 is 14 amino acids. The CDR3 loop is CASRKQGESYEQYF.

The V and J genes are TRBV18 and TRBJ2-1. Germline V gene sequence: CDR1 KGHSH, CDR2 LQKENI. The CDR3 length is 13 residues. This chain's CDR3 is CASSKGSYNEQFF.

The CDR3 here is CAGEHKASYEQYF. The V and J genes are TRBV7-9 and TRBJ2-7. Germline V gene lookup returns CDR1 SEHNR and CDR2 FQNEAQ (reference sequence). The CDR3 totals 13 residues.

V is TRBV20-1 and J is TRBJ2-1; the D call of TRBD1 rests on TCRdb alone, since no DNA is present to check it. The CDR3 is 15 residues long. Germline values: CDR1 DFQATT, CDR2 SNEGSKA (reference sequence). The CDR3 is CSAGQGDFSYNEQFF.